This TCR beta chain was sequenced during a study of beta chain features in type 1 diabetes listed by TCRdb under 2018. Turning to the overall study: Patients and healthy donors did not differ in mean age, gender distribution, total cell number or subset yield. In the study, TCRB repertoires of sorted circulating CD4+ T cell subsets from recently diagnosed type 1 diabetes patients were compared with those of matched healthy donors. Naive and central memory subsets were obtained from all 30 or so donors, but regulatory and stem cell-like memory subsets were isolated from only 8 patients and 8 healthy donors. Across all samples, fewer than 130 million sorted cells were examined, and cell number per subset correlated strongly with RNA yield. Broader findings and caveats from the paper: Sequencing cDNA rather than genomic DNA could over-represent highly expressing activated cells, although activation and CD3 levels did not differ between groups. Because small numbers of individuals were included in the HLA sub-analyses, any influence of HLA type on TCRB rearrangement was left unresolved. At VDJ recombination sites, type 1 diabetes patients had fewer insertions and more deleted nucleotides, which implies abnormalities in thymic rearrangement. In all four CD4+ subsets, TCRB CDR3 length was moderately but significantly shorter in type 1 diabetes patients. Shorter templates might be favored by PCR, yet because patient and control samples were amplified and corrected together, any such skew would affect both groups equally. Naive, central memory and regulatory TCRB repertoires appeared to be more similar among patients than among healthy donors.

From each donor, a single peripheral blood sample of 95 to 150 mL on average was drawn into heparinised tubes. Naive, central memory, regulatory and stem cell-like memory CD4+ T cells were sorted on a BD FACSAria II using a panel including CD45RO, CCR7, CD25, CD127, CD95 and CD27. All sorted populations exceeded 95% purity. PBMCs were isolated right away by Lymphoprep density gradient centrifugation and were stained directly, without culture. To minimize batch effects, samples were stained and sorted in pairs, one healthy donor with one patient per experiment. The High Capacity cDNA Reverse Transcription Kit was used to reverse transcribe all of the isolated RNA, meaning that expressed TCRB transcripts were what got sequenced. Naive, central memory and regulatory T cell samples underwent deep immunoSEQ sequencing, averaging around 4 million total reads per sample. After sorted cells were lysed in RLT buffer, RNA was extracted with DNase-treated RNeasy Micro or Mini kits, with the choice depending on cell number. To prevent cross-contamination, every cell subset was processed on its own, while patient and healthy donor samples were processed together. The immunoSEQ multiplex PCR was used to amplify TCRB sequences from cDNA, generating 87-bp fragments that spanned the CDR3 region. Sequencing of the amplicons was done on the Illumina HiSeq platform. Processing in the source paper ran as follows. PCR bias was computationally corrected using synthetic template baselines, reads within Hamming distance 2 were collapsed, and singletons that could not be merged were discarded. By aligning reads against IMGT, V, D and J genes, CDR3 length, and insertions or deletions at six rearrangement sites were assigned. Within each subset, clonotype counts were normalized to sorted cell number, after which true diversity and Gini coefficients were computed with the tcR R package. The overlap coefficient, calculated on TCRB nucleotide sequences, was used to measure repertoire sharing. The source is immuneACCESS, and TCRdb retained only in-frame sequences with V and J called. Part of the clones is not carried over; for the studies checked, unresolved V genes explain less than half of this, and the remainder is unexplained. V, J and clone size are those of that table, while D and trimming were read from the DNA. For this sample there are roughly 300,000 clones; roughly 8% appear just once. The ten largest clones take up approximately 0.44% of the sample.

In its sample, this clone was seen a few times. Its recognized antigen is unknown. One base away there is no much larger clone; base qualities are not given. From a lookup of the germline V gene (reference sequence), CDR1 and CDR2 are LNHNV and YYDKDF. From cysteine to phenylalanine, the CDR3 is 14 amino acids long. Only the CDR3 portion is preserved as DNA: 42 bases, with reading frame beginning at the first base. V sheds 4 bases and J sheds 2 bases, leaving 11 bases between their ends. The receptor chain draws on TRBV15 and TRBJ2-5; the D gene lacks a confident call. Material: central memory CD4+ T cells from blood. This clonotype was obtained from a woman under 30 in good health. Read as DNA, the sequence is TGTGCCACCAGCACGTGGGCATCACAAGAGACCCAGTACTTC. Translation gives CATSTWASQETQYF.